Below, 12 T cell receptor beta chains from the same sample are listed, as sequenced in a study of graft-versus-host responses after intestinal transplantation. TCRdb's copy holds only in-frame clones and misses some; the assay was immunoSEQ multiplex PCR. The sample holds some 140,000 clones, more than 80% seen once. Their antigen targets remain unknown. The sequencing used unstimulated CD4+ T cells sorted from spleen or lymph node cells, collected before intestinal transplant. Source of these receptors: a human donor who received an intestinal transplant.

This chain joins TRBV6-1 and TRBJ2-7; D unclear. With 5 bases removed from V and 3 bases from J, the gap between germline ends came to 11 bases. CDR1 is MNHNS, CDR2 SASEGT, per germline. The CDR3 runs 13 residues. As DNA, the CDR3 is TGTGCCAGCAGTCTCCGAGGTGGCTACGAGCAGTACTTC. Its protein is CASSLRGGYEQYF.

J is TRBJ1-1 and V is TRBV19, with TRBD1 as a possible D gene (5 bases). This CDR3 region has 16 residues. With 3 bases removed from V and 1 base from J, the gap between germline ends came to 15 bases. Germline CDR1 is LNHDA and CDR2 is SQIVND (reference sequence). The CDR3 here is CASSMGGAIRNTEAFF. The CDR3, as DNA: TGTGCCAGTAGTATGGGTGGGGCGATAAGGAACACTGAAGCTTTCTTT.

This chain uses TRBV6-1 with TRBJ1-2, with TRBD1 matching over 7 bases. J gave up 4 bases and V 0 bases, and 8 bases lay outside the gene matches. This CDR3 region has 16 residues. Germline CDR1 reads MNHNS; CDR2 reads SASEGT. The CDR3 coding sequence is TGTGCCAGCAGTGAAGCCACGACAGGGATTGGCTATGGCTACACCTTC. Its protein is CASSEATTGIGYGYTF.

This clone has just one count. The CDR3 DNA is TGTGCCAGCAGTGAAGCGGTATCTGACACCGCGCAGTATTTT. Encoded protein: CASSEAVSDTAQYF. V usage is TRBV6-1 and J usage is TRBJ2-3, with D unclear. This CDR3 has 14 amino acids. The V end was cut by 0 bases, the J end by 10 bases, with 14 bases between. Germline CDR1 and CDR2: MNHNS and SASEGT.

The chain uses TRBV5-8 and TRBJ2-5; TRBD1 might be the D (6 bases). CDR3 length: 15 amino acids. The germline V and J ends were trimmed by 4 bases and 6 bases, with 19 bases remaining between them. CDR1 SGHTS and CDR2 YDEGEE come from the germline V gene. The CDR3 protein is CASSLRDTTRQTQYF. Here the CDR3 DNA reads TGTGCCAGCAGCCTACGGGACACAACAAGGCAGACCCAGTACTTC. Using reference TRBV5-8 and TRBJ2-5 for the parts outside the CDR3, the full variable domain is EAGVTQSPTHLIKTRGQQATLRCSPISGHTSVYWYQQALGLGLQFLLWYDEGEERNRGNFPPRFSGRQFPNYSSELNVNALELEDSALYLCASSLRDTTRQTQYFGPGTRLLVL.

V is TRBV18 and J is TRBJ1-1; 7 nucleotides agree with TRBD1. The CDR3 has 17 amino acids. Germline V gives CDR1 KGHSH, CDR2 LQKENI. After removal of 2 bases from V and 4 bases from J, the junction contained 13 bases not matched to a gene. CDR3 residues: CASSPLGQPRFGTEAFF. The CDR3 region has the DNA TGTGCCAGCTCACCATTGGGACAGCCGAGGTTTGGCACTGAAGCTTTCTTT.

CDR3 region: CSVVGTRGTEAFF. CDR3 nucleotide sequence: TGCAGCGTTGTGGGCACCCGAGGGACTGAAGCTTTCTTT. This sequence joins TRBV29-1 and TRBJ1-1, with D uncertain. This CDR3 is 13 amino acids long. Germline-derived CDR1 and CDR2 are SQVTM and ANQGSEA. Trimming took off 4 bases at V and 5 bases at J, with 14 bases between the two ends.

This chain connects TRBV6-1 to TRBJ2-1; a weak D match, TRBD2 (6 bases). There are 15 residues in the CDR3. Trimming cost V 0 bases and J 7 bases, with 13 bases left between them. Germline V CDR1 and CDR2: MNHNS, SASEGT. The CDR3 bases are TGTGCCAGCAGTGAAGCATTGGGAGGAGGGAATGAGCAGTTCTTC. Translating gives CASSEALGGGNEQFF.

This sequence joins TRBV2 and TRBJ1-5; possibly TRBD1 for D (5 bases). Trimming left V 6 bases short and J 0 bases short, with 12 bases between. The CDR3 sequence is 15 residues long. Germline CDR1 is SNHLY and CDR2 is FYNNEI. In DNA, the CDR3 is TGTGCCAGCAGCGGGGGGAGATATAGCAATCAGCCCCAGCATTTT. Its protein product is CASSGGRYSNQPQHF. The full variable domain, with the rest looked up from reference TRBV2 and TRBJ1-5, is EPEVTQTPSHQVTQMGQEVILRCVPISNHLYFYWYRQILGQKVEFLVSFYNNEISEKSEIFDDQFSVERPDGSNFTLKIRSTKLEDSAMYFCASSGGRYSNQPQHFGDGTRLSIL.

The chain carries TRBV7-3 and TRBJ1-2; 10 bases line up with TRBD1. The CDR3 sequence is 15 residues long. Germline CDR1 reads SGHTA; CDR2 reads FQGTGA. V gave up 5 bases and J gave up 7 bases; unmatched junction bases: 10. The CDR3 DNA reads TGTGCCAGCAGCGCCGCTTGGGACAGGGGTCGTGGCTACACCTTC. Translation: CASSAAWDRGRGYTF.

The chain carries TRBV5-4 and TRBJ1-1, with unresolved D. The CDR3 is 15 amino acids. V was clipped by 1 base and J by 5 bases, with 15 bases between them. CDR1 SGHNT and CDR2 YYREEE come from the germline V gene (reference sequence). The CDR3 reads CASSLIGAGRTEAFF. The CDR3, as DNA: TGTGCCAGCAGCTTGATCGGTGCGGGAAGAACTGAAGCTTTCTTT.

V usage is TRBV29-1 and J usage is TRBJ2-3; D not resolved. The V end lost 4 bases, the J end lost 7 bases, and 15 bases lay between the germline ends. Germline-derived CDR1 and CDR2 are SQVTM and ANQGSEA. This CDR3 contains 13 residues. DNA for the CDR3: TGCAGCGTTGCCCAGGCGTTTGGTAATACGCAGTATTTT. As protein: CSVAQAFGNTQYF.